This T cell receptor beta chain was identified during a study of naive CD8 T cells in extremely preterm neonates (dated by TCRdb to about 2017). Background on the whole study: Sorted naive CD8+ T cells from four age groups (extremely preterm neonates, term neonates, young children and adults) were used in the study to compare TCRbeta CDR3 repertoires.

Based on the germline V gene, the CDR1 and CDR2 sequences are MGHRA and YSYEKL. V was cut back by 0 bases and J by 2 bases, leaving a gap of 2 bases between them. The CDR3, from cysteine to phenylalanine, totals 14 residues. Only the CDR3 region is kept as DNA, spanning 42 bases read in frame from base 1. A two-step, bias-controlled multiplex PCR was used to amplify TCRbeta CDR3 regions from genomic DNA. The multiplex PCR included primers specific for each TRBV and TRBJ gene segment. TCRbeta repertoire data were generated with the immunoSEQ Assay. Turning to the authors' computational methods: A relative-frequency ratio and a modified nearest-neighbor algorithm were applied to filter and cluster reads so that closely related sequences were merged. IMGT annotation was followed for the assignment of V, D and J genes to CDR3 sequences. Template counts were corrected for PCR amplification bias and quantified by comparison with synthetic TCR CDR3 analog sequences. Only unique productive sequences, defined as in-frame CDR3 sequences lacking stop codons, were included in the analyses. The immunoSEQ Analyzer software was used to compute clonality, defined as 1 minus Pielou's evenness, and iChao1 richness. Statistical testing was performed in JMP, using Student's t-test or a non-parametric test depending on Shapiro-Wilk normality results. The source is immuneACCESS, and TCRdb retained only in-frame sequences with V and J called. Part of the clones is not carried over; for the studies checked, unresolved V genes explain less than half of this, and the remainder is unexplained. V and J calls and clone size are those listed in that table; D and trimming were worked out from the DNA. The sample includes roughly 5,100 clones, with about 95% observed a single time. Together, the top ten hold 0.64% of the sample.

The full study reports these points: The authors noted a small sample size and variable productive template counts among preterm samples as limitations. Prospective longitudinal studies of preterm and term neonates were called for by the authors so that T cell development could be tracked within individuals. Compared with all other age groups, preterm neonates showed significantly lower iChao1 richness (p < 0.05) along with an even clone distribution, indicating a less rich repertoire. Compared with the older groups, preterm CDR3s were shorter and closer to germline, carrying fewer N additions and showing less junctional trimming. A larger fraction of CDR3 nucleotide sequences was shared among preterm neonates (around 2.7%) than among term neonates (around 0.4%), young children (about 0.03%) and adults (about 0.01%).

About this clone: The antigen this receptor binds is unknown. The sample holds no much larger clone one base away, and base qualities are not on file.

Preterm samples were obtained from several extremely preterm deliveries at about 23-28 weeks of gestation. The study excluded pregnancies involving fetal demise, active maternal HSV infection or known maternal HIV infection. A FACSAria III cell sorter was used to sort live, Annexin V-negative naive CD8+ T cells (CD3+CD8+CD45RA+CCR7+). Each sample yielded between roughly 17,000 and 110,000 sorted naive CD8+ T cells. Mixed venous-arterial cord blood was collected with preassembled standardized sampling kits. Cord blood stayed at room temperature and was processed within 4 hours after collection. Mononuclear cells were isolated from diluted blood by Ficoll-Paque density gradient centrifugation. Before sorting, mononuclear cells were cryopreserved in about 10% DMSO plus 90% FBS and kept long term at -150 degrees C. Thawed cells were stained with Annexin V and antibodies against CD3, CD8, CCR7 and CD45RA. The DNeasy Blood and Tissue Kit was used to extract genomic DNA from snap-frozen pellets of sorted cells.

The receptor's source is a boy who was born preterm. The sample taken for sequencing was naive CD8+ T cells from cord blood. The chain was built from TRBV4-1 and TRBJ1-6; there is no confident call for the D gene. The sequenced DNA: TGCGCCAGCAGCCAAGACACCTATAATTCACCCCTCCACTTT. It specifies CASSQDTYNSPLHF.